This T cell receptor beta chain appears in the sequencing data of a study of OX40 agonist ivuxolimab in advanced cancers. Study-wide context: Ivuxolimab, which targeted the costimulatory receptor OX40 (CD134), was an agonistic, fully human IgG2 monoclonal antibody. The purpose of peripheral TCRbeta sequencing was to test whether ivuxolimab changed TCR sequence diversity and led to clonal T-cell expansion. Among the approximately 50 dose-escalation patients, about 20 had hepatocellular carcinoma, 15 or so melanoma, 9 renal cell carcinoma and 9 head and neck cancer. Intravenous ivuxolimab was administered to patients every 2 weeks at six dose levels: 0.01, 0.1, 0.3, 1.5, 3 and 10 mg/kg. Patients were allowed to have had prior anti-PD-1, anti-PD-L1 or anti-CTLA-4 therapy, and more than 30% of the dose-escalation patients had previously received checkpoint inhibitors. The paper describes the monotherapy dose-escalation part (N of about 50 patients) of the phase I trial of ivuxolimab. A male proportion of roughly 80% and a mean age of 60 years, ranging from 23 to 79, were recorded for the dose-escalation cohort. Partial responses were achieved by three dose-escalation patients, of whom one had hepatocellular carcinoma and two had cutaneous melanoma. Study-wide findings and limitations: Which antigens the clonally expanded peripheral T cells were specific for was not determined. In partial responders in the 0.1-3.0 mg/kg groups, normalized peripheral clonal expansion was found to be among the lowest, especially among CD8+ T cells. On average, CD8+ T cells showed more expanded clones than CD4+ T cells after ivuxolimab. Low levels of normalized T-cell clonal expansion were also seen in some patients who did not respond. At doses of 0.1 to 3.0 mg/kg, clonal expansion of both CD4+ and CD8+ T cells in blood was seen between baseline and week 6.

Genomic DNA was isolated from the sorted cells so that the TCRbeta CDR3 region could be sequenced. The immunoSEQ Assay was used to sequence the TCRbeta CDR3 regions. Held by TCRdb, this immuneACCESS table contains in-frame sequences only and omits some clones. Under half of the omission traces to an unresolved V gene where checked; the cause of the rest is unknown. The sample table records 50,000 to 65,000 clones; over 75% of these occur just once. The ten largest clonotypes hold about 18% of the sample. V sheds 1 base and J sheds 6 bases, leaving 10 bases between their ends. The germline V gene (reference sequence) specifies SGHKS as CDR1 and YYEKEE as CDR2. CDR3 length: 13 amino acids, cysteine to phenylalanine. Of all the DNA, just the CDR3 is kept, 39 bases in frame from base 1. This clone was recorded a few times. Its antigen has not been determined. Within one base of it there is no much larger clone, and no base qualities were kept.

Patients with autoimmune disease history or receiving systemic immunosuppression were excluded from the trial. Peripheral blood for TCR sequencing was drawn from every dose cohort at baseline, at cycle 4 day 1 and at cycle 7 day 1. The samples were taken from a phase I, first-in-human, multicenter, open-label dose-escalation trial of ivuxolimab. Adults with locally advanced or metastatic melanoma, renal cell carcinoma, hepatocellular carcinoma or head and neck squamous cell carcinoma were enrolled in the trial. CD4+ and CD8+ T cells were sorted separately from peripheral blood before TCR sequencing.

The specimen comprised CD4+ or CD8+ T cells sorted from blood, sampled in a trial of the OX40 agonist ivuxolimab. This TCR was recovered from an adult with an advanced solid tumor such as melanoma, head and neck, liver or kidney cancer. The chain couples TRBV5-5 to TRBJ1-2; TRBD1 is possibly the D segment (5 matching bases). The CDR3 region has the sequence CASSLTGADGYTF. The nucleotide sequence reads TGTGCCAGCAGCTTGACAGGTGCGGATGGCTACACCTTC.